Presented here are 9 T cell receptor beta chains from one specimen sequenced in a study of blood T cell repertoires in COVID-19. Produced via immunoSEQ multiplex PCR; TCRdb's table is partial and in-frame only. Found here are 280,000 or so clones, around 87% of them singletons; the top ten hold around 2.1%. Sequenced: peripheral blood. These receptors all stem from a woman aged 30 to 39 who had recovered from COVID-19.

The gene calls are TRBV6-5 and TRBJ2-1; TRBD2 matches 9 bases. V was pared by 4 bases and J by 2 bases, with 3 bases of the junction left unmatched. Germline lookup yields CDR1 MNHEY and CDR2 SVGAGI. The CDR3 extends over 15 amino acids. CDR3 region: CASSSSGTTYNEQFF. CDR3 DNA sequence: TGTGCCAGCAGTTCTAGCGGGACCACCTACAATGAGCAGTTCTTC.

The sample holds one count of this clone. This chain joins TRBV3-1 (or the pseudogene TRBV3-2) and TRBJ1-1; possible D gene TRBD1, 5 bases. This CDR3 is 11 amino acids long. Germline V gene data show CDR1 as LGHDT and CDR2 as YNNKEL (reference sequence). V lost 4 bases to trimming and J lost 12 bases, with 12 bases between them. CDR3 nucleotides: TGTGCCAGCAGCCGGGACTTCCTAACTTTCTTT. It yields the protein CASSRDFLTFF.

The rearrangement links TRBV18 to TRBJ2-1; possibly TRBD1 for D (5 bases). CDR1 KGHSH and CDR2 LQKENI come from the germline V gene. CDR3 length equals 13 residues. Deletions cut 5 bases from V and 9 bases from J, with 14 bases between. The CDR3 nucleotides read TGTGCCAGCTCAGGGGCAGGGCGAGCTGAGCAGTTCTTC. Translated: CASSGAGRAEQFF.

This clone was observed a single time. The chain is built from TRBV3-1 (or the pseudogene TRBV3-2) and TRBJ1-6, with D perhaps TRBD1 (5 bases). Trimming stripped 4 bases from V and 0 bases from J, with 10 bases between. The germline gives CDR1 LGHDT, CDR2 YNNKEL (reference sequence). The CDR3 loop spans 16 amino acids. CDR3 coding DNA: TGTGCCAGCAGCCGCACACAGGACTCCTATAATTCACCCCTCCACTTT. Amino acids: CASSRTQDSYNSPLHF.

V gene TRBV4-1 combines with J gene TRBJ1-2, with D perhaps TRBD1 (6 bases). Germline V gene data show CDR1 as MGHRA and CDR2 as YSYEKL. V lost 0 bases and J 4 bases, leaving 9 bases between the germline ends. There are 14 residues in the CDR3. The CDR3 region is CASSQDPRGYGYTF. The DNA for the CDR3 is TGCGCCAGCAGCCAAGATCCCAGGGGCTATGGCTACACCTTC.

The chain links TRBV14 to TRBJ2-2, with a tentative D call TRBD1 (5 bases). In germline, CDR1 is SGHDN, CDR2 FVKESK. Trimming stripped 6 bases from V and 5 bases from J, with 10 bases between. This CDR3 has 13 amino acids. The CDR3 coding sequence is TGTGCCAGCAGACCCCGACAGACCGGGGAGCTGTTTTTT. This encodes CASRPRQTGELFF.

The rearrangement uses TRBV14 and TRBJ1-3, with a weak D call TRBD1 (5 bases). V was shortened by 3 bases and J by 0 bases, with 15 bases between the two germline ends. This CDR3 spans 17 amino acids. Germline V gene data show CDR1 as SGHDN and CDR2 as FVKESK. The CDR3 loop reads CASSQLDSAFSGNTIYF. DNA for the CDR3: TGTGCCAGCAGCCAGTTAGACAGCGCCTTCTCTGGAAACACCATATATTTT. Full variable domain (remainder filled in from reference TRBV14 and TRBJ1-3): EAGVTQFPSHSVIEKGQTVTLRCDPISGHDNLYWYRRVMGKEIKFLLHFVKESKQDESGMPNNRFLAERTGGTYSTLKVQPAELEDSGVYFCASSQLDSAFSGNTIYFGEGSWLTVV.

In nucleotides, the CDR3 is TGTGCCAGCAGCCGAGGTCCTCAGCAGATGGACACCATATATTTT. Translated: CASSRGPQQMDTIYF. V gene TRBV11-2 combines with J gene TRBJ1-3; D remains unclear. CDR3 length: 15 amino acids. Trimming shortened V by 5 bases and J by 8 bases, and 19 bases separated the two germline ends. Germline V CDR1 and CDR2: SGHAT, FQNNGV.

Concerning this clone: This sample also contains other DNA sequences that code for the same CDR3. This chain connects TRBV12-3 or TRBV12-4 to TRBJ1-5; no reliable D call. This CDR3 contains 13 residues. V lost 3 bases and J 0 bases, leaving 3 bases between the germline ends. The DNA of the CDR3 is TGTGCCAGCAGTTTGTATAGCAATCAGCCCCAGCATTTT. This gives the protein CASSLYSNQPQHF.